The sequence of this T cell receptor (beta chain) was determined in a study of regulatory T cells in long-lasting Graves disease. Germline loops: CDR1 MDHEN, CDR2 SYDVKM. V was pared by 2 bases and J by 0 bases, with 11 bases of the junction left unmatched. The CDR3 loop spans 18 amino acids. The time point was: newly diagnosed GD, antithyroid drugs for less than 3 months. PBMCs were the source of the RNA used for TCR sequencing. In building TCR beta libraries, iRepertoire HTBI primers were used together with Arm-PCR of CDR3 regions. From the multiplex PCR reads, TCRdb called clonotypes with MiXCR, one entry per CDR3 protein. The sample holds fewer than 450,000 distinct CDR3 sequences, 15% seen once. This clonotype has ten or more counts. The same data also went into a second study, on T cells in Graves' hyperthyroidism and ophthalmopathy.

The TCR was taken from a woman aged 40 to 50 with Graves disease. The gene calls are TRBV28 and TRBJ2-3; 7 nucleotides match TRBD2. This specimen was peripheral blood mononuclear cells (PBMCs), taken at new diagnosis, from a patient treated with antithyroid drugs. CDR3: CASSLLEAGAPSTDTQYF. In DNA form, the CDR3 reads TGTGCCAGCAGTTTACTAGAGGCGGGAGCCCCTAGCACAGATACGCAGTATTTT.